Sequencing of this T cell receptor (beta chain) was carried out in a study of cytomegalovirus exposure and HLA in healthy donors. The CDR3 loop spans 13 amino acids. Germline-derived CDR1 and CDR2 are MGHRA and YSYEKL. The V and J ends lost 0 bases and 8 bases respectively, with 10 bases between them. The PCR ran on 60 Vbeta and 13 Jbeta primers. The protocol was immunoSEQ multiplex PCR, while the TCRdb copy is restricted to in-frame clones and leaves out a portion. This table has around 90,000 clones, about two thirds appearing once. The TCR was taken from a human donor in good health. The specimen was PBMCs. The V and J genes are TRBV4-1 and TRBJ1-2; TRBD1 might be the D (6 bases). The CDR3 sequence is CASSQERQAGYTF. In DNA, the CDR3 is TGCGCCAGCAGCCAAGAGAGACAGGCAGGCTACACCTTC.